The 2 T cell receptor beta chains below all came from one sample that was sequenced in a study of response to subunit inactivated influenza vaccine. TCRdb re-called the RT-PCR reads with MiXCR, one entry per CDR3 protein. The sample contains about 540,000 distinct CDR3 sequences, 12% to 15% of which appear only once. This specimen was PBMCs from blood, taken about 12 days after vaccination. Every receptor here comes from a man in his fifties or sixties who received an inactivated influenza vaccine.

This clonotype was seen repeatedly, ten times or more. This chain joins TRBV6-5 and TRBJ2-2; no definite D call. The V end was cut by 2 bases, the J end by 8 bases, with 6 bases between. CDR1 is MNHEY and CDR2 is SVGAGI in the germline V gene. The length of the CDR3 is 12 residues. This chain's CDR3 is CASSYRDGELFF. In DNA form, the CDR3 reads TGTGCCAGCAGTTACAGGGATGGGGAGCTGTTTTTT.

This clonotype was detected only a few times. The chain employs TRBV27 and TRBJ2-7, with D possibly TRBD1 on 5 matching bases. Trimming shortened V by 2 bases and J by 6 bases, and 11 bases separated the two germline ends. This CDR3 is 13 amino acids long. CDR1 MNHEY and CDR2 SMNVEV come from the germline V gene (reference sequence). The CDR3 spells CASSLIGVGEQYF. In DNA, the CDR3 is TGTGCCAGCAGTTTAATAGGGGTGGGCGAGCAGTACTTC.